This T cell receptor beta chain is drawn from a study of blood T cell repertoires in COVID-19. Study information: Sites in the United States, Italy and Spain provided acute and convalescent COVID-19 samples. The cDNA or gDNA used as material had been derived from T cells, B-cell-depleted T cells, or PBMCs.

In the original workflow: The authors estimated nucleated cell counts from reference gene primer amplification. Clones were sequenced by immunoSEQ multiplex PCR, and TCRdb holds only the in-frame ones, with some missing. V, J and clone size are those of that table, while D and trimming were read from the DNA. The repertoire consists of about 34,000 clones, with roughly three quarters occurring once and the leading ten covering under 35%. Per the germline V gene, CDR1 is LGHNT and CDR2 is FRNRAP. This CDR3 has 15 amino acids. V lost 6 bases and J 4 bases, leaving 16 bases between the germline ends. This chain links TRBV12-5 with TRBJ2-1, with D tentatively TRBD2 (7 bases). The material sequenced was peripheral blood. The receptor's source is an elderly man with acute or convalescent COVID-19. In nucleotides, the CDR3 is TGTGCTAGTGGATCGGGGGAGGGACAATACAATGAGCAGTTCTTC. Protein product: CASGSGEGQYNEQFF.